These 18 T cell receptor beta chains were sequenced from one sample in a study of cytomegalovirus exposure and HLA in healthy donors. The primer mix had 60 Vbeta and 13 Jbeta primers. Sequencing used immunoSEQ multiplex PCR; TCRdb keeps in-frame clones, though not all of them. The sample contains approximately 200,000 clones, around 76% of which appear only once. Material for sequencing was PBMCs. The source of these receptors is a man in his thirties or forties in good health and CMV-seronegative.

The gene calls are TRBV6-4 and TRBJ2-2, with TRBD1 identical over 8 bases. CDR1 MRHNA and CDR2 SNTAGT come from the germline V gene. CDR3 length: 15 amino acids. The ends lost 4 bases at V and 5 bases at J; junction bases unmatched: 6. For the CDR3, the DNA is TGTGCCAGCAGTGTCGGACAGGGTAGTACCGGGGAGCTGTTTTTT. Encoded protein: CASSVGQGSTGELFF.

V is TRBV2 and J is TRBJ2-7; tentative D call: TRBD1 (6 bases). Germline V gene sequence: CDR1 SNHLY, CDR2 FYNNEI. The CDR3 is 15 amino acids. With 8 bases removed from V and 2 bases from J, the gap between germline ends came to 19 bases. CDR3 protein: CASRPVGQKPYEQYF. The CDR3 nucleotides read TGTGCCAGCCGTCCCGTCGGACAGAAACCCTACGAGCAGTACTTC.

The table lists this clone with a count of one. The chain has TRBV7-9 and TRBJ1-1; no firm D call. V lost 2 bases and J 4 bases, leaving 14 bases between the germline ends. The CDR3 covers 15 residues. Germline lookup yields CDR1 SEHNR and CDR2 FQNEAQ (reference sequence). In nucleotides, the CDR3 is TGTGCCAGCAGCTTAATCGGAGAACTGGGCACTGAAGCTTTCTTT. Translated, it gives CASSLIGELGTEAFF.

DNA for the CDR3: TGTGCCAGCAGTTCACCGGGGTCGAATGAAGCTTTCTTT. Residues: CASSSPGSNEAFF. The chain combines TRBV6-5 with TRBJ1-1; D not certain. Germline V gene data show CDR1 as MNHEY and CDR2 as SVGAGI. This CDR3 contains 13 residues. V lost 4 bases and J 7 bases, leaving 13 bases between the germline ends.

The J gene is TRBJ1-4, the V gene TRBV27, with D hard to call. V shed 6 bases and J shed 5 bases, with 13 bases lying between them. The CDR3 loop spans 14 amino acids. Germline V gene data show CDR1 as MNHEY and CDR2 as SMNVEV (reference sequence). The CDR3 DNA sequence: TGTGCCAGCAGGTGGACTGTCCGAAATGAAAAACTGTTTTTT. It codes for CASRWTVRNEKLFF.

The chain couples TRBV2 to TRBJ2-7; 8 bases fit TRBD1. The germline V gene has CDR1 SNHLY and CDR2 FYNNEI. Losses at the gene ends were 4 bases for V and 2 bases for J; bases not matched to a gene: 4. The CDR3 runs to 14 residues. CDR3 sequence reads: CASSGDRGTYEQYF. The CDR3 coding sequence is TGTGCCAGCAGTGGAGACAGGGGCACCTACGAGCAGTACTTC.

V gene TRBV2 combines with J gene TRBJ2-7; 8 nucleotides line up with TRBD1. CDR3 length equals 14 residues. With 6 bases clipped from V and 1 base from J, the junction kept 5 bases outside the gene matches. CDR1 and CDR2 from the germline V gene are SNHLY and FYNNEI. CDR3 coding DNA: TGTGCCAGCAGCTGGGACAGGAGTTCCTACGAGCAGTACTTC. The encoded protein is CASSWDRSSYEQYF. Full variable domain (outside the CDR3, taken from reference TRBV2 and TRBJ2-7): EPEVTQTPSHQVTQMGQEVILRCVPISNHLYFYWYRQILGQKVEFLVSFYNNEISEKSEIFDDQFSVERPDGSNFTLKIRSTKLEDSAMYFCASSWDRSSYEQYFGPGTRLTVT.

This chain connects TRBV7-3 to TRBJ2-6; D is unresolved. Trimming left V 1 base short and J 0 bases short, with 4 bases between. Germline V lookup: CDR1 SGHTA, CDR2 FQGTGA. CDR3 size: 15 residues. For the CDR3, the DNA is TGTGCCAGCAGCTTAATCCACTCTGGGGCCAACGTCCTGACTTTC. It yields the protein CASSLIHSGANVLTF.

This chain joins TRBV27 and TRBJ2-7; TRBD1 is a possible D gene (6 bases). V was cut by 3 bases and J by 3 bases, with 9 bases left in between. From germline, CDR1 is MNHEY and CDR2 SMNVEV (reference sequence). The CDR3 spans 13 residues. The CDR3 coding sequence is TGTGCCAGCAGTTTCGCCAGGGGCTACGAGCAGTACTTC. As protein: CASSFARGYEQYF.

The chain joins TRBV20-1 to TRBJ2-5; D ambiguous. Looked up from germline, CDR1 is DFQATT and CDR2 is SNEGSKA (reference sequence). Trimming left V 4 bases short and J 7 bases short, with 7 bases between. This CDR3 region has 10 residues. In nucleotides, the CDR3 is TGCAGTGCTACAGTTGGGACCCAGTACTTC. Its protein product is CSATVGTQYF.

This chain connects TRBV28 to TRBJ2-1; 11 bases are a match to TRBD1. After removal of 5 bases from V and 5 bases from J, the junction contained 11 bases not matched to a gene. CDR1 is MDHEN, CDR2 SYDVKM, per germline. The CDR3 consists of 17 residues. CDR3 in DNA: TGTGCCAGCAGTATCCCTCTCTGGGACAGGGGGGACAATGAGCAGTTCTTC. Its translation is CASSIPLWDRGDNEQFF.

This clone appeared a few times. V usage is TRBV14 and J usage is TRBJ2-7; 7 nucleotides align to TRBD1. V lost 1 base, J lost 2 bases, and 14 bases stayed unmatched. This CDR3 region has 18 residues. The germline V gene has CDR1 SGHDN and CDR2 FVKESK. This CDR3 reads CASSQVGQFATITYEQYF. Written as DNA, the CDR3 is TGTGCCAGCAGCCAAGTGGGACAGTTTGCTACCATAACCTACGAGCAGTACTTC.

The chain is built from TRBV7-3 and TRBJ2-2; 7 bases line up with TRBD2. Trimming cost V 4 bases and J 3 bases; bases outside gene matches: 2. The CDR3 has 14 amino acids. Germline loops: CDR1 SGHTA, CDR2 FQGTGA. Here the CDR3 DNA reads TGTGCCAGCAGCTCCCTAGCGGACACCGGGGAGCTGTTTTTT. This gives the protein CASSSLADTGELFF.

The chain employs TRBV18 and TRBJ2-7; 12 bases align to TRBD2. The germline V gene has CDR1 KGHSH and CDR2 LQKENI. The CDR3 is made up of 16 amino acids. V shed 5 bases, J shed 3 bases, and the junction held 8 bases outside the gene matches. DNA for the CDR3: TGTGCCAGCTCAATAACAGGGACTAGCGGGTTCTACGAGCAGTACTTC. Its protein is CASSITGTSGFYEQYF.

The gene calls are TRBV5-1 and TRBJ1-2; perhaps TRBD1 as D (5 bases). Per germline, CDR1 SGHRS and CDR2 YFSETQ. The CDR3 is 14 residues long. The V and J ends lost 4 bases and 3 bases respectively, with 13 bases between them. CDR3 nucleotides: TGCGCCAGCAGCCCGAAAGGGGTAGACTATGGCTACACCTTC. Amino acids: CASSPKGVDYGYTF.

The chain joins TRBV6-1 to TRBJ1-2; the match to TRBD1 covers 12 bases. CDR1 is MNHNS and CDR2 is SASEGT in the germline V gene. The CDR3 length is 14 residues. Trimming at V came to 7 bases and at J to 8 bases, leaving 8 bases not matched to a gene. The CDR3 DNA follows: TGTGCCAGCATCCCGGGACAGGGGGCTAGGGGCTACACCTTC. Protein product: CASIPGQGARGYTF.

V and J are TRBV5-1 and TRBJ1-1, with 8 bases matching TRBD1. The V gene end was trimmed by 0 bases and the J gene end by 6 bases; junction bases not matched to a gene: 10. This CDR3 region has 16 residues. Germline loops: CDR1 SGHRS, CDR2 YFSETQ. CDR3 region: CASSLAFSGGFAEAFF. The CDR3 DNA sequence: TGCGCCAGCAGCTTGGCCTTTTCAGGGGGCTTCGCTGAAGCTTTCTTT.

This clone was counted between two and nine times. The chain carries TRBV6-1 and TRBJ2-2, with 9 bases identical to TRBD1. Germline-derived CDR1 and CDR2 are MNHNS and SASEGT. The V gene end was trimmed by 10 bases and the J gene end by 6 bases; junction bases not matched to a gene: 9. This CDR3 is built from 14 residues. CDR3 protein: CATAGQGTPGELFF. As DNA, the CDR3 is TGTGCCACCGCGGGACAGGGTACCCCCGGGGAGCTGTTTTTT.